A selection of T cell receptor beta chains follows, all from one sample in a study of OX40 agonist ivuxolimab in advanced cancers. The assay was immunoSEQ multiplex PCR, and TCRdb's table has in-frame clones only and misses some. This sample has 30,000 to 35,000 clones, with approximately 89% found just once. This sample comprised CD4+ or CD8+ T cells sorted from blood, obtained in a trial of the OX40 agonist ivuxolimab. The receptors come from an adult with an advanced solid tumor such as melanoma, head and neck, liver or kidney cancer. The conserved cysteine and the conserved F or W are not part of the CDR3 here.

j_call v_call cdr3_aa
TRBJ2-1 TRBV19 ASSFRTSGMGRLNEQF
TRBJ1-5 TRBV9 ASSVGSNQPQH
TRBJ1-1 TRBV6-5 ASSYVGGASLEAF
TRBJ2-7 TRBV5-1 ASSFSYEQY
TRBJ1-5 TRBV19 AIGTGLQPQH
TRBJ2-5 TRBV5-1 ASSLAGGQETQY
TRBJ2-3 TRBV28 ASSFIRAPQY
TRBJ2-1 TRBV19 ASSATSDPGNEQF
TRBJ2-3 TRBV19 ASRGLTSGPATDTQY
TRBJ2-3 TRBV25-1 ASSESGLPTDTQY
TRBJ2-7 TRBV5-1 ASSAGSSSYEQY
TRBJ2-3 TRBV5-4 ASSPRTRSGTDTQY
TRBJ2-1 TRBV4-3 ASSQGTGQF
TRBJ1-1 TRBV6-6 ASATGQIENTEAF
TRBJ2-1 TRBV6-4 ASSEMTGAEQF
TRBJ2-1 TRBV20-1 STYRGNEQF
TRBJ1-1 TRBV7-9 ASSLGQGVNTEAF
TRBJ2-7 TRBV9 ASSAHAGQVSYEQY
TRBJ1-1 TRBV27 ASNIHGQSTEAF
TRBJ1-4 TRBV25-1 ASSEQLNEKLF
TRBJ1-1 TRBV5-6 ASSLGGGGTEAF
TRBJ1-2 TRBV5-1 ASSLSLGNYGYT
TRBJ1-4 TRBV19 ASRMGSFEKLF
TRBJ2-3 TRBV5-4 ASSTPLGSTDTQY
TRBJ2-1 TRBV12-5 ASGRAGTSHEQF
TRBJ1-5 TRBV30 AWSPAADQPQH
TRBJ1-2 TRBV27 ASSLSGDYGYT
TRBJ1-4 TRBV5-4 ASSLPEEDEKLF
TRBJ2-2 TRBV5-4 ASSLARGTSGTGELF
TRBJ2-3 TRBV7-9 ASSLGGSVSTDTQY
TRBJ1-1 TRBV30 ACKRGNTEAF
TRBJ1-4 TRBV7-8 ASSSDYNEKLF
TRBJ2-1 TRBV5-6 ASSLGRRHNEQF
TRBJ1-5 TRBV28 ASSFYRGRNQPQH
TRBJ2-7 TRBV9 ASNSGQTTYEQY
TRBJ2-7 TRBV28 ASSPGQGNHEQY
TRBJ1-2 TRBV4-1 ASSQEWQGIRGYT
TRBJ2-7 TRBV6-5 ASSSIGRDYEQY
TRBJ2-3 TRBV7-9 ASSLPQTSGGVNTQY
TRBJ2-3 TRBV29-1 SARRGVGTDTQY
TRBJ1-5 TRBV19 ASTSPGGGNNQPQH
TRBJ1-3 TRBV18 ASSPRTASGNTIY
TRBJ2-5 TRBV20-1 SASEETQY
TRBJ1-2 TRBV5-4 ASSDPTQGELGGGYT
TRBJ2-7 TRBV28 ASSSGTSGSNEQY
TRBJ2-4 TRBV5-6 ASSLAQDLAKNIQY
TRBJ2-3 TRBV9 ASSVTSGYWEGDTQY
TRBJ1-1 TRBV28 ASKSRGRSEAF
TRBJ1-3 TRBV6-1 ASRVGREGNTIY
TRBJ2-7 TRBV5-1 ASSLETSGIYEQY